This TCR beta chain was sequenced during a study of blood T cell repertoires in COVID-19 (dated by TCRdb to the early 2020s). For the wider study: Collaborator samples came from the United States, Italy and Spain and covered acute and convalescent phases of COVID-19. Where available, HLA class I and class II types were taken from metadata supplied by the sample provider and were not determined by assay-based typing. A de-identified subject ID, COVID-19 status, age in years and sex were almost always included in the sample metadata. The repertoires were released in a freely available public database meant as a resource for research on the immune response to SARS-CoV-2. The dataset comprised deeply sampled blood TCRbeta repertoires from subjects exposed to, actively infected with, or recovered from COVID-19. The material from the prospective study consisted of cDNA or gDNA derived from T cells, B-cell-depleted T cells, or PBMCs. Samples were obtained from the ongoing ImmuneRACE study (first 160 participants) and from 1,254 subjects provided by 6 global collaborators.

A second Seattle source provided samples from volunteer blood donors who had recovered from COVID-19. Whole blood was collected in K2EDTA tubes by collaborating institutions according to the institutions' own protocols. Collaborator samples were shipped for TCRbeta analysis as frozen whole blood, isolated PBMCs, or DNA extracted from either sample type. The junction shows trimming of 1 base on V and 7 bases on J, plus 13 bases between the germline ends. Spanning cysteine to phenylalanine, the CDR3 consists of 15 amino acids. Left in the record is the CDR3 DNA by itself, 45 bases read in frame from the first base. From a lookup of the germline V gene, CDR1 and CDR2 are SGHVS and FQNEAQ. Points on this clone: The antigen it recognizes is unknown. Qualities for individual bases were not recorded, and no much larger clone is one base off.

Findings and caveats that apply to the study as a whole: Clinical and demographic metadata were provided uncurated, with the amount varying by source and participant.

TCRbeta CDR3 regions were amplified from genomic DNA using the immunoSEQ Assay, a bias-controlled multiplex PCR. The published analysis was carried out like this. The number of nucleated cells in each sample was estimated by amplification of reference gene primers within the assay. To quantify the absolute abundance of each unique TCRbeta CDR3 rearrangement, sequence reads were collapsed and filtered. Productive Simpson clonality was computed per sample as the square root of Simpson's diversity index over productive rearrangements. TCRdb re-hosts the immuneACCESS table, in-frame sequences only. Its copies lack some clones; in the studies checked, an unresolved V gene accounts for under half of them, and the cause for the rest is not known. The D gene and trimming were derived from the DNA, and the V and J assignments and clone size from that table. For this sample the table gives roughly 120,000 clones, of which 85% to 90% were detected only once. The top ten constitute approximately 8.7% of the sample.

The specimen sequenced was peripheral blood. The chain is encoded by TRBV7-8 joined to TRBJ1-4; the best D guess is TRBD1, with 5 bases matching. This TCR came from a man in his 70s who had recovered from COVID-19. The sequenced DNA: TGTGCCAGCAGCTTAGAGGGGCGGTTGCTTGAAAAACTGTTTTTT. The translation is CASSLEGRLLEKLFF.